What follows is one T cell receptor beta chain and its context. What it recognizes is unknown. The data belong to a study of T cells in Graves' hyperthyroidism and ophthalmopathy. Notes on the study in general: Peripheral blood also featured most of the thyroid clonotypes expanded above 0.001. In the analysis, a 13 V-J model separated ophthalmopathy from stable hyperthyroidism.

Patients were excluded for uncontrolled infection, other autoimmune disease, pregnancy or lactation. Diagnoses were established using clinical symptoms, serum thyroxine and TRAb, thyroid ultrasound and orbital computed tomography. Researchers amplified the TCR beta CDR3 regions from RNA transcripts. HTBI primers were the set used in a first-round RT-PCR of the TCR CDR3. MiXCR, run by TCRdb on the multiplex PCR reads, gives a single entry per CDR3 protein. The sample carries roughly 500,000 distinct CDR3 sequences, 46% recorded once. Between the trimmed V and J ends, which lost 1 base and 6 bases, there was a span of 15 bases. The CDR3 has 15 amino acids. Per the germline V gene, CDR1 is SGHTA and CDR2 is FQGNSA.

The chain employs TRBV7-2 and TRBJ2-5; D tentatively reads TRBD1 or TRBD2 (6 bases each). Sequenced: peripheral blood or thyroid tissue (not recorded which). This clonotype was obtained from an adult woman with Graves' disease, either hyperthyroidism or ophthalmopathy (not recorded which). CDR3 coding DNA: TGTGCCAGCAGCTTAGGGGGGCCGGGAGAGAAGACCCAGTACTTC. As protein: CASSLGGPGEKTQYF.